This T cell receptor beta chain derives from a study of patients and donors after allogeneic stem cell transplantation. TCRdb recomputed calls from the RT-PCR reads with MiXCR, one row per CDR3 protein. The table shows roughly 200,000 distinct CDR3 sequences, with around 41% occurring only once. This clonotype was seen more than once but under ten times. Looked up from germline, CDR1 is SGHAT and CDR2 is FQNNGV. Between the trimmed V and J ends, which lost 6 bases and 2 bases, there was a span of 13 bases. This CDR3 contains 14 residues. The chain recombines TRBV11-2 with TRBJ1-1, with no clear D. The sequenced sample consisted of blood, either unsorted or a sorted T cell fraction (not recorded which). This sequence was found in a human donor who was either an allogeneic HSCT recipient or a stem cell or donor lymphocyte infusion donor (not recorded which). It is not recorded whose cells these are; they may come from a transplant donor. The CDR3 DNA follows: TGTGCCAGCAGTCTTCAACAGCTTAACACTGAAGCTTTCTTT. It yields the protein CASSLQQLNTEAFF.